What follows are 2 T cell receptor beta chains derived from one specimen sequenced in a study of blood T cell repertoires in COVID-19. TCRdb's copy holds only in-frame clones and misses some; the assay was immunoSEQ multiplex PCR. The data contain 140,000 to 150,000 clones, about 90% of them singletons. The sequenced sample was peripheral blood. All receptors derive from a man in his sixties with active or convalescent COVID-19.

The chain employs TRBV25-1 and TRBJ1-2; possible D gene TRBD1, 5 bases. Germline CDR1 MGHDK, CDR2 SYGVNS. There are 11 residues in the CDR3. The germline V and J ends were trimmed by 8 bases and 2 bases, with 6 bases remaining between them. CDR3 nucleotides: TGTGCCAGCTCAGGGAACTATGGCTACACCTTC. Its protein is CASSGNYGYTF.

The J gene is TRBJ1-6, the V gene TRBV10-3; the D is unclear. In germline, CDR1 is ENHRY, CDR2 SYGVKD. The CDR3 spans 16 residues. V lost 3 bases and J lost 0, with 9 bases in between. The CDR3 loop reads CAISEGGSSYNSPLHF. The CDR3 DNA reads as TGTGCCATCAGTGAAGGCGGAAGCTCCTATAATTCACCCCTCCACTTT.